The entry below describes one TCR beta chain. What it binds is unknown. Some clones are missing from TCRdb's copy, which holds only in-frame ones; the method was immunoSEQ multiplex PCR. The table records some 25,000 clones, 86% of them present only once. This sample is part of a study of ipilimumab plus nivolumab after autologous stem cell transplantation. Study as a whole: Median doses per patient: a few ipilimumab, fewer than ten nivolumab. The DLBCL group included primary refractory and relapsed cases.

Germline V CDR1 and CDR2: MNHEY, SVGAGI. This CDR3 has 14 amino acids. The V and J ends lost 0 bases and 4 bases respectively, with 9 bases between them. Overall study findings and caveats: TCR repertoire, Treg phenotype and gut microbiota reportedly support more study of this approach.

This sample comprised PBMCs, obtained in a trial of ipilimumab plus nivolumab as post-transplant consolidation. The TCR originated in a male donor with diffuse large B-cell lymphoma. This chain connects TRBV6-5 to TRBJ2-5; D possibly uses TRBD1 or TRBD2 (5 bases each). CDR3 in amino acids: CASSYSNGGETQYF. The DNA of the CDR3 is TGTGCCAGCAGTTACTCGAATGGGGGAGAGACCCAGTACTTC.